Each of the 7 T cell receptor beta chains below was sequenced from the same sample in a study of cytomegalovirus exposure and HLA in healthy donors. The study ran its PCR with 60 Vbeta and 13 Jbeta primers. Assay: immunoSEQ multiplex PCR; the TCRdb copy retains only in-frame clones and omits some. The sample holds about 120,000 clones, roughly 80% seen once. Sequencing was performed on PBMCs. The origin of the receptors is a man in his thirties or forties in good health and CMV-seronegative.

CDR3: CASSYSPGRDQPQHF. CDR3 nucleotides: TGTGCCAGCAGTTACTCACCGGGAAGGGATCAGCCCCAGCATTTT. The chain couples TRBV6-5 to TRBJ1-5; no reliable D call. Trimming shortened V by 0 bases and J by 5 bases, and 11 bases separated the two germline ends. The CDR3 has 15 residues. Germline loops: CDR1 MNHEY, CDR2 SVGAGI.

This clone has just one count. The chain combines TRBV5-1 with TRBJ2-4, with D tentatively TRBD1 (5 bases). The germline CDR1 and CDR2 sequences are SGHRS and YFSETQ. V lost 0 bases and J lost 12, with 16 bases in between. The CDR3 covers 14 residues. The CDR3 nucleotides are TGCGCCAGCAGCTTGGACGGCAGCCTTGACAGTCAGTACTTC. Translated, it gives CASSLDGSLDSQYF.

J is TRBJ1-3 and V is TRBV9; D unclear. Trimming removed 3 bases from V and 4 bases from J, with 17 bases in between. Germline V lookup: CDR1 SGDLS, CDR2 YYNGEE. The CDR3 covers 16 residues. CDR3 nucleotides: TGTGCCAGCAGCGAGGGCCGGGGAGGGATGGGAAACACCATATATTTT. It encodes CASSEGRGGMGNTIYF.

The chain has TRBV5-1 and TRBJ2-1; 7 nucleotides line up with TRBD2. This CDR3 has 15 residues. The V gene end was trimmed by 0 bases and the J gene end by 2 bases; junction bases not matched to a gene: 2. Germline V gene sequence: CDR1 SGHRS, CDR2 YFSETQ. The CDR3 here is CASSLASGTYNEQFF. Here the CDR3 DNA reads TGCGCCAGCAGCTTGGCTAGCGGCACCTACAATGAGCAGTTCTTC.

The rearrangement uses TRBV2 and TRBJ2-7; TRBD2 matches at 9 bases. This CDR3 has 14 amino acids. Trimming removed 4 bases from V and 6 bases from J; junction bases left unmatched: 7. Germline loops: CDR1 SNHLY, CDR2 FYNNEI. The CDR3 reads CASSAAGGPLEQYF. The DNA for the CDR3 is TGTGCCAGCAGTGCTGCGGGGGGGCCGCTCGAGCAGTACTTC.

The chain couples TRBV10-1 to TRBJ2-1; TRBD2 matches 7 bases. This CDR3 contains 19 residues. Germline V gene lookup returns CDR1 WNHNN and CDR2 SYGVQD (reference sequence). The J segment lost 12 bases and the V segment lost 0 bases, leaving 23 bases of the junction unmatched. This CDR3 reads CASSESPTSRLAGNFGQFF. The CDR3 region has the DNA TGCGCCAGCAGTGAGTCGCCCACATCCAGACTAGCTGGGAACTTTGGGCAGTTCTTC.

This chain links TRBV9 with TRBJ1-2; D ambiguous. The CDR3 sequence is 13 residues long. Trimming removed 3 bases at V and 7 bases at J, with 13 bases between. Germline V gives CDR1 SGDLS, CDR2 YYNGEE. CDR3 DNA: TGTGCCAGCAGCGATGGGCAGAGTGGTGGCTACACCTTC. It translates to CASSDGQSGGYTF.